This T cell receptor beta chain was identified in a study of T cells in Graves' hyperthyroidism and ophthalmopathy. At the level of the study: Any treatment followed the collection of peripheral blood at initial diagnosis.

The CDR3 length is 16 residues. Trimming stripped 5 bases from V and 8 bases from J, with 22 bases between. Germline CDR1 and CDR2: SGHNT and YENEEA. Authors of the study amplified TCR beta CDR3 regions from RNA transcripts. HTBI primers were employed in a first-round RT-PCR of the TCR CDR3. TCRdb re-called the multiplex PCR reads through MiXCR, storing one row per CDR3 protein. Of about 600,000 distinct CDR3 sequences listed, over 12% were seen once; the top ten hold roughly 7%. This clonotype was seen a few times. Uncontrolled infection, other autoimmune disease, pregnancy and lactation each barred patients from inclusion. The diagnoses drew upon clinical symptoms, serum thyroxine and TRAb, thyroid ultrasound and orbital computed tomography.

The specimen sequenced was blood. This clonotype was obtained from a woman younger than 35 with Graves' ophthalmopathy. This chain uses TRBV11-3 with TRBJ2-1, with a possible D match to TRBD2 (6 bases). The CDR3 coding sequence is TGTGCCAGCAGCCCCGGTTTTTTTTCGGAGGGCTATGAGCAGTTCTTC. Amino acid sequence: CASSPGFFSEGYEQFF. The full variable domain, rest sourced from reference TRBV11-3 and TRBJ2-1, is EAGVVQSPRYKIIEKKQPVAFWCNPISGHNTLYWYLQNLGQGPELLIRYENEEAVDDSQLPKDRFSAERLKGVDSTLKIQPAELGDSAVYLCASSPGFFSEGYEQFFGPGTRLTVL.